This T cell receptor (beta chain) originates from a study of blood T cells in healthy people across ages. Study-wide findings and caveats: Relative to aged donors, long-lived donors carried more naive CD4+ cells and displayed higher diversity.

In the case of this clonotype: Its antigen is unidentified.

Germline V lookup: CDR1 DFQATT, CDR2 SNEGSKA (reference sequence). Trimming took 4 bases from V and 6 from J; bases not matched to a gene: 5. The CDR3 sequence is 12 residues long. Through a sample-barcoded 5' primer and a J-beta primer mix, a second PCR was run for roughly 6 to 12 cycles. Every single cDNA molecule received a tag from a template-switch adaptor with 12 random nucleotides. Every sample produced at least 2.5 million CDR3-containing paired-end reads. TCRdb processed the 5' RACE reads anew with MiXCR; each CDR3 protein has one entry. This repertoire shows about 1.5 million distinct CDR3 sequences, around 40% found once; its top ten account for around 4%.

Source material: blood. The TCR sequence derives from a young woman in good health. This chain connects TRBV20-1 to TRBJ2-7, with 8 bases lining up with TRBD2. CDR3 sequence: CSATSGGSEQYF. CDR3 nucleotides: TGCAGTGCTACCTCGGGGGGGAGCGAGCAGTACTTC.